The 17 T cell receptor beta chains below come from one sample, sequenced in a study of shared clonotypes between healthy human individuals (dated by TCRdb to the early 2020s). CD8 naive samples were obtained by positive selection for CCR7 among CD45RO-negative cells, yielding a CD45RA+CCR7+ population from which TemRA cells were excluded. Library generation was performed with the immunoSEQ multiplex PCR assay. TCRdb mirrors the immuneACCESS table, restricted to in-frame sequences. Some clones are absent from its copies; in checked studies, under half trace to an unresolved V gene, and the reason for the others is unknown. The sample profile shows around 2,100,000 clones; less than 95% of them were found once. The ten biggest clones cover 0.95% to 1.5% of the sample. Sequencing was carried out using naive CD8+ T cells sorted from blood. This sample's cell subset or site label indicates: CD45RA+CCR7+. The receptors here all came from a man aged 18 to 30 in good health.

The count of this clone is one. The chain is built from TRBV6-1 and TRBJ1-2; 10 nucleotides align to TRBD1. The CDR3 has 13 residues. Germline CDR1 reads MNHNS; CDR2 reads SASEGT. V gave up 5 bases and J gave up 11 bases; unmatched junction bases: 8. CDR3 sequence: CASSPGTGDRYTF. In nucleotides, the CDR3 is TGTGCCAGCAGTCCCGGGACAGGGGATAGATACACCTTC.

In DNA, the CDR3 is TGCGCCAGCAGCTTGGGGGGGCGAAACACTGAAGCTTTCTTT. Translating gives CASSLGGRNTEAFF. This chain uses TRBV5-1 with TRBJ1-1; weak D call: TRBD1 (6 bases). CDR3 length equals 14 residues. V lost 0 bases and J 2 bases, leaving 8 bases between the germline ends. Germline CDR1 and CDR2: SGHRS and YFSETQ.

This rearrangement joins TRBV7-9 to TRBJ2-1, with TRBD2 matching over 7 bases. The germline gives CDR1 SEHNR, CDR2 FQNEAQ (reference sequence). J lost 2 bases, V lost 8 bases, and 12 bases had no gene match. The CDR3 is 16 amino acids. Here the CDR3 reads CASASGGSSAYNEQFF. The DNA of the CDR3 is TGTGCCAGCGCTAGTGGCGGGAGTAGCGCCTACAATGAGCAGTTCTTC.

This clone has just one count. The chain joins TRBV9 to TRBJ2-7; 8 positions agree with TRBD1. CDR3 size: 12 residues. Looked up from germline, CDR1 is SGDLS and CDR2 is YYNGEE. V trimming: 3 bases; J trimming: 6 bases; junction bases outside the gene matches: 2. This chain's CDR3 is CASSGTGPEQYF. CDR3 DNA sequence: TGTGCCAGCAGCGGGACAGGGCCCGAGCAGTACTTC. The whole variable domain, filled in from reference TRBV9 and TRBJ2-7, reads DSGVTQTPKHLITATGQRVTLRCSPRSGDLSVYWYQQSLDQGLQFLIQYYNGEERAKGNILERFSAQQFPDLHSELNLSSLELGDSALYFCASSGTGPEQYFGPGTRLTVT.

CDR3 protein: CASSLGAAYYEQYF. CDR3 bases: TGTGCCAGCAGCTTAGGGGCAGCGTACTACGAGCAGTACTTC. The gene calls are TRBV7-8 and TRBJ2-7; D uncertain. V was trimmed by 1 base and J by 3 bases, leaving 10 bases between them. CDR1 is SGHVS and CDR2 is FQNEAQ in the germline V gene. There are 14 residues in the CDR3.

The J gene is TRBJ2-7, the V gene TRBV5-1; 8 nucleotides align to TRBD1. Losses at the gene ends were 1 base for V and 0 bases for J; bases not matched to a gene: 0. CDR3 length equals 14 residues. CDR1 SGHRS and CDR2 YFSETQ come from the germline V gene. In DNA form, the CDR3 reads TGCGCCAGCAGCTTGCAGGGGGCCTCCTACGAGCAGTACTTC. Translated, it gives CASSLQGASYEQYF.

The chain employs TRBV5-6 and TRBJ2-5; D is undetermined. The end of the DNA aligns better with TRBJ2-7, so the J call may be wrong. In germline, CDR1 is SGHDT, CDR2 YYEEEE. This CDR3 is 12 amino acids long. The DNA of the CDR3 is TGTGCCAGCAGCGAACAGAGTGGCGAGCAGTACTTC. Protein: CASSEQSGEQYF.

This sequence joins TRBV7-9 and TRBJ2-5; D remains unclear. The CDR3 is made up of 13 amino acids. Germline V lookup: CDR1 SEHNR, CDR2 FQNEAQ (reference sequence). The ends were cut back, 4 bases at V and 5 bases at J, with 11 bases in the middle. This CDR3 reads CASSSRLRETQYF. The CDR3 region has the DNA TGTGCCAGCAGCTCCCGTTTGAGGGAGACCCAGTACTTC.

V and J are TRBV5-1 and TRBJ1-4; no reliable D call. The V end lost 0 bases, the J end lost 8 bases, and 8 bases lay between the germline ends. Germline CDR1 is SGHRS and CDR2 is YFSETQ. This CDR3 spans 13 amino acids. The CDR3 nucleotides read TGCGCCAGCAGCTTGGCCGAAGGCGAAAAACTGTTTTTT. Its translation is CASSLAEGEKLFF. The variable domain in full, with the rest retrieved from reference TRBV5-1 and TRBJ1-4, is KAGVTQTPRYLIKTRGQQVTLSCSPISGHRSVSWYQQTPGQGLQFLFEYFSETQRNKGNFPGRFSGRQFSNSRSEMNVSTLELGDSALYLCASSLAEGEKLFFGSGTQLSVL.

V and J are TRBV27 and TRBJ1-2, with no clear D. The CDR3 spans 13 residues. From germline, CDR1 is MNHEY and CDR2 SMNVEV (reference sequence). Trimming pared 2 bases from V and 5 bases from J, leaving 9 bases between. The CDR3 here is CASSLLGTYGYTF. The CDR3 nucleotides are TGTGCCAGCAGTTTACTGGGAACGTATGGCTACACCTTC.

This clone was counted once. Mismatch with germline at one junction end may stem from a read error. CDR3 sequence (DNA): TGTGCCAGCAGTTACTCGAGGTCCCAGCGGGAGGAATACCGGCACTTC. This codes for CASSYSRSQREEYRHF. This rearrangement joins TRBV6-5 to TRBJ2-5; TRBD2 matches 9 bases. This CDR3 contains 16 residues. CDR1 and CDR2 from the germline V gene are MNHEY and SVGAGI.

The J gene is TRBJ1-5, the V gene TRBV6-4, with 7 bases aligning to TRBD1. The ends lost 0 bases at V and 2 bases at J; junction bases unmatched: 7. The CDR3 covers 17 residues. CDR1 is MRHNA, CDR2 SNTAGT, per germline. CDR3 in amino acids: CASSDSMGQSGNQPQHF. In nucleotides, the CDR3 is TGTGCCAGCAGTGACTCGATGGGACAGAGTGGCAATCAGCCCCAGCATTTT.

The chain couples TRBV4-3 to TRBJ1-1; 8 nucleotides match TRBD1. Germline lookup yields CDR1 LGHNA and CDR2 YSLEER. With V trimmed by 0 bases and J by 0 bases, 6 bases remained unmatched. CDR3 size: 17 residues. The CDR3 nucleotides read TGCGCCAGCAGCCAAGACCTTAGGACAGGGCTGAACACTGAAGCTTTCTTT. Protein: CASSQDLRTGLNTEAFF.

This chain connects TRBV6-5 to TRBJ2-3, with 9 bases identical to TRBD2. This CDR3 region has 15 residues. The trim removed 4 bases at V and 5 bases at J, leaving 7 bases unmatched. Germline V gene sequence: CDR1 MNHEY, CDR2 SVGAGI. The CDR3 protein is CASSSRREGRDTQYF. The CDR3, as DNA: TGTGCCAGCAGTTCCAGGCGGGAGGGCCGAGATACGCAGTATTTT.

With respect to this clone: The identical CDR3 is also encoded by other nucleotide sequences in the sample. This rearrangement joins TRBV9 to TRBJ1-5; no firm D call. V shed 0 bases and J shed 3 bases, with 10 bases lying between them. Germline CDR1 SGDLS, CDR2 YYNGEE. The CDR3 spans 15 residues. The CDR3 sequence is CASSVGGSVNQPQHF. Written as DNA, the CDR3 is TGTGCCAGCAGCGTAGGCGGGAGTGTCAATCAGCCCCAGCATTTT.

The V gene is TRBV7-8, the J gene TRBJ1-5; TRBD1 is a possible D gene (6 bases). Germline-derived CDR1 and CDR2 are SGHVS and FQNEAQ. The CDR3 has 17 amino acids. Trimming removed 2 bases at V and 4 bases at J, with 18 bases between. CDR3 sequence reads: CASSLLPTGLTNQPQHF. The CDR3 DNA reads as TGTGCCAGCAGCTTATTACCCACAGGGCTAACGAATCAGCCCCAGCATTTT.

The chain couples TRBV5-4 to TRBJ2-5, with a possible D match to TRBD2 (6 bases). The V and J ends lost 4 bases and 3 bases respectively, with 13 bases between them. The CDR3 spans 14 residues. Germline V gene data show CDR1 as SGHNT and CDR2 as YYREEE (reference sequence). The CDR3 DNA reads TGTGCCAGCAGCCCATGGGGGGTTGAAGAGACCCAGTACTTC. It specifies CASSPWGVEETQYF. The whole variable domain, remainder taken from reference TRBV5-4 and TRBJ2-5, is ETGVTQSPTHLIKTRGQQVTLRCSSQSGHNTVSWYQQALGQGPQFIFQYYREEENGRGNFPPRFSGLQFPNYSSELNVNALELDDSALYLCASSPWGVEETQYFGPGTRLLVL.